These 19 T cell receptor beta chains came from one sample sequenced in a study of T cells in Graves' hyperthyroidism and ophthalmopathy. Researchers amplified the TCR beta CDR3 regions from RNA transcripts. HTBI primers were employed in a first-round RT-PCR of the TCR CDR3. TCRdb re-called the multiplex PCR reads with MiXCR, one entry per CDR3 protein. This sample has 380,000 or so distinct CDR3 sequences, with about 18% found just once. Sequencing input: blood. The receptors shown here come from a woman between 18 and 29 years old with Graves' hyperthyroidism.

In this sample, this clonotype turned up many times. J is TRBJ2-7 and V is TRBV10-2; D unresolved. V was cut by 6 bases and J by 3 bases, with 12 bases left in between. Germline V CDR1 and CDR2: WSHSY, SAAADI. The CDR3 length is 13 residues. In DNA form, the CDR3 reads TGCGCCAGCAGGGAGCCGTCGAGCTACGAGCAGTACTTC. Amino acid sequence: CASREPSSYEQYF.

The table lists this clonotype with a few counts. The V call is TRBV18, the J call TRBJ1-1; D uncertain. Trimming stripped 6 bases from V and 2 bases from J, with 19 bases between. Germline lookup yields CDR1 KGHSH and CDR2 LQKENI. CDR3 length: 16 amino acids. The CDR3 is CASSHPVRGGNTEAFF. As DNA, the CDR3 is TGTGCCAGCTCCCACCCTGTGCGGGGAGGAAACACTGAAGCTTTCTTT.

Many counts were recorded for this clonotype. V and J are TRBV27 and TRBJ1-1; unclear D gene. The V and J ends lost 0 bases and 2 bases respectively, with 10 bases between them. CDR1 MNHEY and CDR2 SMNVEV come from the germline V gene (reference sequence). CDR3 length equals 15 residues. The CDR3 sequence: CASSLSGAPNTEAFF. The CDR3 DNA sequence: TGTGCCAGCAGTTTATCGGGCGCACCCAACACTGAAGCTTTCTTT.

This clonotype showed up many times. This chain links TRBV6-5 with TRBJ1-2; 10 bases agree with TRBD1. The CDR3 has 14 amino acids. V shed 6 bases and J 3 bases; nucleotides not matched to a gene: 4. Germline values: CDR1 MNHEY, CDR2 SVGAGI. CDR3 sequence: CASRRTGGDYGYTF. As DNA, the CDR3 is TGTGCCAGCAGGCGGACAGGGGGGGACTATGGCTACACCTTC.

Remarks on this clonotype: A much larger clonotype is one base distant, so this may be a read error. J is TRBJ2-7 and V is TRBV7-2; possible D gene TRBD2, 6 bases. Per the germline V gene, CDR1 is SGHTA and CDR2 is FQGNSA. This CDR3 spans 14 amino acids. This chain's CDR3 is CASSVRDLTYEQCF. The CDR3 nucleotides read TGTGCCAGCAGCGTCCGGGACTTAACCTACGAGCAGTGCTTC.

In its sample, this clonotype was seen many times. The rearrangement uses TRBV2 and TRBJ1-1, with a weak D call TRBD1 (5 bases). With 2 bases removed from V and 4 bases from J, the gap between germline ends came to 8 bases. The CDR3 extends over 13 amino acids. CDR1 and CDR2 from the germline V gene are SNHLY and FYNNEI. CDR3: CASSERGLTEAFF. CDR3 bases: TGTGCCAGCAGTGAACGGGGACTCACTGAAGCTTTCTTT.

This clonotype came up many times. The chain carries TRBV7-3 and TRBJ1-2; D ambiguous. This CDR3 is 13 amino acids long. Germline V gene lookup returns CDR1 SGHTA and CDR2 FQGTGA. Trimming pared 1 base from V and 1 base from J, leaving 4 bases between. The CDR3 nucleotides read TGTGCCAGCAGCTTAAACCTTAACTATGGCTACACCTTC. Translated, it gives CASSLNLNYGYTF.

The sample holds many counts of this clonotype. The CDR3 sequence is CASSLGVGSYEQYF. The CDR3 nucleotides read TGTGCCAGCAGCTTAGGGGTGGGCAGCTACGAGCAGTACTTC. V is TRBV11-2 and J is TRBJ2-7, with unresolved D. This CDR3 has 14 residues. Per the germline V gene, CDR1 is SGHAT and CDR2 is FQNNGV. V lost 1 base and J lost 3, with 10 bases in between.

About this clonotype itself: This may arise from a read error, as a much more abundant clone is one base away. V and J are TRBV12-3 or TRBV12-4 and TRBJ1-1; D unclear. This CDR3 region has 13 residues. V was clipped by 5 bases and J by 6 bases, with 13 bases between them. This CDR3 is CASSKHGSAEAFF. The CDR3 nucleotides are TGTGCCAGCAGTAAACACGGTTCCGCTGAAGCTTTCTTT.

This clonotype has ten or more counts. The chain has TRBV6-1 and TRBJ1-2; D might be TRBD1 (5 bases). Per the germline V gene, CDR1 is MNHNS and CDR2 is SASEGT. The V end was cut by 6 bases, the J end by 7 bases, with 15 bases between. The CDR3 is 13 residues long. The CDR3 is CASSLGGGAGYTF. Here the CDR3 DNA reads TGTGCCAGCAGCCTCGGCGGGGGTGCTGGCTACACCTTC.

The chain employs TRBV12-3 or TRBV12-4 and TRBJ1-5; no firm D call. The CDR3 is 15 residues long. V was trimmed by 3 bases and J by 0 bases, leaving 9 bases between them. The CDR3 sequence: CASSFPRNSNQPQHF. The CDR3 DNA reads as TGTGCCAGCAGTTTTCCGCGGAATAGCAATCAGCCCCAGCATTTT.

This clonotype was observed many times. This chain uses TRBV20-1 with TRBJ1-1; 7 positions agree with TRBD1. In germline, CDR1 is DFQATT, CDR2 SNEGSKA (reference sequence). CDR3 length: 16 amino acids. V gave up 5 bases and J gave up 4 bases; unmatched junction bases: 16. CDR3 in amino acids: CSARDYPKTGPTEAFF. CDR3 DNA: TGCAGTGCTCGCGATTACCCAAAGACAGGGCCCACTGAAGCTTTCTTT.

This clonotype has a count of ten or more. The J gene is TRBJ1-1, the V gene TRBV6-1, with 8 bases fitting TRBD1. V dropped 6 bases and J dropped 0; count of bases not matched to a gene: 9. Looked up from germline, CDR1 is MNHNS and CDR2 is SASEGT. This CDR3 spans 16 amino acids. For the CDR3, the DNA is TGTGCCAGCAGATCACCGACAGGGGCGATGAACACTGAAGCTTTCTTT. Amino acid sequence: CASRSPTGAMNTEAFF.

This clonotype was seen repeatedly, ten times or more. The chain recombines TRBV11-1 with TRBJ2-5; D is perhaps TRBD1 or TRBD2 (5 bases each). There are 13 residues in the CDR3. The V and J ends lost 4 bases and 0 bases respectively, with 6 bases between them. Germline V lookup: CDR1 SGHAT, CDR2 FQDESV (reference sequence). This chain's CDR3 is CASSSGHQETQYF. CDR3 DNA: TGTGCCAGCAGCTCGGGACACCAAGAGACCCAGTACTTC.

Ten or more counts support this clonotype. This chain links TRBV20-1 with TRBJ1-1; possible D gene TRBD1, 6 bases. The germline V and J ends were trimmed by 3 bases and 1 base, with 18 bases remaining between them. Germline-derived CDR1 and CDR2 are DFQATT and SNEGSKA (reference sequence). The CDR3 totals 16 residues. The DNA for the CDR3 is TGCAGTGCTAGCATGGGGGCGCAGTTGGGGAACACTGAAGCTTTCTTT. This codes for CSASMGAQLGNTEAFF.

At least ten counts were recorded for this clonotype. The chain recombines TRBV6-5 with TRBJ2-2; the match to TRBD2 covers 11 bases. Looked up from germline, CDR1 is MNHEY and CDR2 is SVGAGI. V lost 1 base, J lost 8 bases, and 6 bases stayed unmatched. The CDR3 is made up of 16 amino acids. The CDR3 here is CASSYFTSGGAGELFF. The DNA for the CDR3 is TGTGCCAGCAGTTACTTTACTAGCGGGGGAGCGGGGGAGCTGTTTTTT.

The chain uses TRBV12-3 or TRBV12-4 and TRBJ2-2, with a weak D call TRBD1 (6 bases). V dropped 4 bases and J dropped 4 bases, with 13 bases sitting between them. This CDR3 has 15 residues. The CDR3 reads CASSSYRVGTGELFF. The CDR3 DNA reads as TGTGCCAGCAGTTCATACAGGGTGGGCACCGGGGAGCTGTTTTTT.

In this sample, this clonotype turned up many times. The chain carries TRBV3-1 and TRBJ1-1; D is undetermined. V gave up 1 base and J gave up 10 bases, with 10 bases separating them. CDR1 is LGHDT and CDR2 is YNNKEL in the germline V gene (reference sequence). The CDR3 is made up of 12 amino acids. CDR3 bases: TGTGCCAGCAGCCAAGGTCCAGGTTCAGCTTTCTTT. Residues: CASSQGPGSAFF.

This clonotype was recorded at least ten times. This sequence joins TRBV6-1 and TRBJ1-6; D might be TRBD1 (5 bases). Germline lookup yields CDR1 MNHNS and CDR2 SASEGT. The CDR3 length is 15 residues. V lost 1 base and J 6 bases, leaving 10 bases between the germline ends. The CDR3 here is CASSEVEQANSPLHF. The CDR3 bases are TGTGCCAGCAGTGAAGTCGAACAGGCTAATTCACCCCTCCACTTT.